The present T cell receptor (beta chain) was sequenced within a study of Ad26.COV2.S vaccination and SARS-CoV-2 variants. Study findings and constraints: Total T cell responses, in the TCR breadth and depth analyses, may have been underestimated. Placebo recipients showed lower spike-specific TCR breadth than vaccinees.

To note about this clone: Its antigen is as yet unknown.

The table came from immunoSEQ multiplex PCR; TCRdb's copy has only in-frame clones and leaves some out. The top ten hold around 1.7% of the sample, which has 410,000 or so clones, 92% seen once. V lost 5 bases to trimming and J lost 3 bases, with 17 bases between them. Germline values: CDR1 SEHNR, CDR2 FQNEAQ (reference sequence). The CDR3 loop spans 16 amino acids. Treatment indicated: roughly 19 received Ad26.COV2.S at low or high dose, single or two shots; five or six received placebo; per-sample allocation not given. Sampling took place 63 days after the first vaccine or placebo injection. Adults aged 18-55 years in Boston included the donor.

This TCR was sampled from a person aged 18-60 years who received the Ad26.COV2.S COVID-19 vaccine or a placebo. Source: peripheral blood, taken in a trial of Ad26.COV2.S vaccine versus placebo. The rearrangement links TRBV7-9 to TRBJ2-1, with D possibly called TRBD1 or TRBD2 (5 bases each). The CDR3 loop is CASSPSGRRLYNEQFF. In nucleotides, the CDR3 is TGTGCCAGCAGCCCTTCGGGGCGGCGCCTCTACAATGAGCAGTTCTTC.